This entry lists 9 T cell receptor beta chains sequenced from one sample in a study of blood T cell repertoires in COVID-19. The data were produced by immunoSEQ multiplex PCR, yet TCRdb's version contains in-frame clones alone and is incomplete. The table lists over 200,000 clones, roughly 88% of them singletons, with approximately 2.5% in the top ten. The sequenced sample consisted of PBMCs or T cells enriched from blood (not recorded which). These receptors were collected from a woman between 35 and 50 years old with acute COVID-19.

This clone was seen once. The genes are TRBV4-3 and TRBJ2-1; D may be TRBD2 (5 bases). The CDR3 totals 12 residues. With 1 base removed from V and 12 bases from J, the gap between germline ends came to 10 bases. Germline V gene data show CDR1 as LGHNA and CDR2 as YSLEER. DNA of the CDR3: TGCGCCAGCAGCCAAGTTGAGGGTGGGCAGTTCTTC. Translated, it gives CASSQVEGGQFF.

J is TRBJ2-1 and V is TRBV6-4; 9 nucleotides agree with TRBD2. Germline values: CDR1 MRHNA, CDR2 SNTAGT. The CDR3 covers 17 residues. Unmatched junction bases numbered 6, after V lost 0 bases and J lost 3 bases. The CDR3 nucleotides are TGTGCCAGCAGTGACTCGAGCGCTAGCGGGGACTACAATGAGCAGTTCTTC. It translates to CASSDSSASGDYNEQFF.

Only a few counts were recorded for this clone. The chain combines TRBV5-8 with TRBJ1-2, with D perhaps TRBD1 (6 bases). The germline V gene has CDR1 SGHTS and CDR2 YDEGEE. The CDR3 has 14 residues. V lost 4 bases and J lost 4, with 14 bases in between. CDR3 DNA sequence: TGTGCCAGCAGCCGAGGACAGCTAAGCTATGGCTACACCTTC. Residues: CASSRGQLSYGYTF.

The V and J genes are TRBV7-2 and TRBJ2-7, with 7 bases matching TRBD1. Germline V gene lookup returns CDR1 SGHTA and CDR2 FQGNSA. The CDR3 spans 14 residues. J lost 5 bases, V lost 8 bases, and 12 bases had no gene match. The CDR3: CASRKTRGLDEQYF. The CDR3 DNA is TGTGCCAGCCGCAAAACCAGGGGGTTGGACGAGCAGTACTTC.

The rearrangement uses TRBV5-1 and TRBJ2-1; 7 bases fit TRBD1. The CDR3 is 13 residues long. The junction had 11 bases not matched to a gene; V was cut back by 4 bases and J by 13 bases. Looked up from germline, CDR1 is SGHRS and CDR2 is YFSETQ. CDR3 residues: CASSAKQGSEQFF. Here the CDR3 DNA reads TGCGCCAGCAGCGCAAAACAGGGGAGTGAACAGTTCTTC.

The V gene is TRBV7-9, the J gene TRBJ1-2; 10 positions agree with TRBD1. The ends lost 1 base at V and 8 bases at J; junction bases unmatched: 7. The CDR3 is 15 amino acids. Germline V lookup: CDR1 SEHNR, CDR2 FQNEAQ (reference sequence). CDR3 coding DNA: TGTGCCAGCAGCTTAGTCGGGACAGGGGTACGAGGCTACACCTTC. As protein: CASSLVGTGVRGYTF.

The chain employs TRBV5-1 and TRBJ1-2; 9 bases align to TRBD1. This CDR3 has 13 amino acids. Germline V CDR1 and CDR2: SGHRS, YFSETQ. V lost 1 base, J lost 8 bases, and 3 bases stayed unmatched. The CDR3 DNA reads as TGCGCCAGCAGCTTGACAGGGGGCATAGGCTACACCTTC. It specifies CASSLTGGIGYTF.

The chain employs TRBV2 and TRBJ1-1; D not certain. This CDR3 contains 14 residues. The germline V and J ends were trimmed by 6 bases and 2 bases, with 13 bases remaining between them. Germline CDR1 SNHLY, CDR2 FYNNEI. DNA for the CDR3: TGTGCCAGCAGCAGTTACGGAGCCAACACTGAAGCTTTCTTT. Translating it yields CASSSYGANTEAFF. Using reference TRBV2 and TRBJ1-1 for the parts outside the CDR3, the full variable domain is EPEVTQTPSHQVTQMGQEVILRCVPISNHLYFYWYRQILGQKVEFLVSFYNNEISEKSEIFDDQFSVERPDGSNFTLKIRSTKLEDSAMYFCASSSYGANTEAFFGQGTRLTVV.

This chain links TRBV9 with TRBJ1-1, with D possibly TRBD1 on 6 matching bases. The ends were cut back, 4 bases at V and 11 bases at J, with 21 bases in the middle. CDR3 size: 14 residues. The germline V gene encodes CDR1 SGDLS and CDR2 YYNGEE. The CDR3 nucleotides are TGTGCCAGCAGCCCCTCATCGGGAGGGGGTCGGGCTTTCTTT. It translates to CASSPSSGGGRAFF.